This T cell receptor (beta chain) was obtained from a study of cytomegalovirus exposure and HLA in healthy donors. Trimming at V came to 4 bases and at J to 4 bases, leaving 5 bases not matched to a gene. The CDR3 contains 15 residues. Germline CDR1 GTSNPN, CDR2 SVGIG (reference sequence). Primers included in the PCR were 60 Vbeta and 13 Jbeta primers. Generated by immunoSEQ multiplex PCR, the TCRdb table keeps only in-frame clones and is missing some. The table includes 180,000 or so clones, about 79% detected once. The sequence was collected from a female donor in good health and CMV-seronegative. The chain links TRBV30 to TRBJ2-7; 15 positions agree with TRBD2. The sample was PBMCs. The CDR3 region has the DNA TGTGCCTGGACCCCGGGACTAGCGGGAGGTTACGAGCAGTACTTC. Translation gives CAWTPGLAGGYEQYF.